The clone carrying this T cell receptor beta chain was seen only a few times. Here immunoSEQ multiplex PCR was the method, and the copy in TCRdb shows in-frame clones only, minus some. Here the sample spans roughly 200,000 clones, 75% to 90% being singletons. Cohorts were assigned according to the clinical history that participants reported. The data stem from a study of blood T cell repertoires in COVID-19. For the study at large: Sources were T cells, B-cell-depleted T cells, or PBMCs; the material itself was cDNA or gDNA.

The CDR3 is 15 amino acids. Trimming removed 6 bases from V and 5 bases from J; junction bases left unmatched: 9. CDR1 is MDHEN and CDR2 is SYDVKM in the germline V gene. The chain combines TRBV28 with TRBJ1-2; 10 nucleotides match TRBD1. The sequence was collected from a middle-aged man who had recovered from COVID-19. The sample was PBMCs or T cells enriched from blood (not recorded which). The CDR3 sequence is CASRGLGTGDYGYTF. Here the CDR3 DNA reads TGTGCCAGCAGGGGACTTGGGACAGGGGATTATGGCTACACCTTC.